The 32 T cell receptor beta chains below come from one sample, sequenced in a study of T cell clonality in common variable immunodeficiency. TCRdb keeps only in-frame clones here, not all; method: immunoSEQ multiplex PCR. The sample lists approximately 75,000 clones, none appearing once, the ten largest making up around 0.8%. Sequences were obtained from peripheral blood mononuclear cells. Receptor source: a person aged 18-70 years in good health.

Ten or more counts support this clone. The read halts 3 residues ahead of the CDR3 end, with the missing end drawn from the germline J gene. J is TRBJ2-7 and V is TRBV20-1; TRBD2 agrees at 9 bases. This CDR3 comprises 16 residues. Germline CDR1 DFQATT, CDR2 SNEGSKA (reference sequence). The V and J ends lost 0 bases and 6 bases, in that order; junction bases with no gene match: 12. CDR3 amino acids: CSARDLRGLAGLEQYF. The CDR3 DNA, read in part, is TGCAGTGCTAGAGATCTGAGAGGCCTAGCGGGACTCGAG.

This clone was counted between two and nine times. At one boundary the junction diverges from the germline segment, which might be a read error. The read is 3 residues too short to cover the CDR3 end, so that end is filled in from the germline J gene. The chain carries TRBV7-7 and TRBJ2-2; TRBD2 agrees at 14 bases. There are 17 residues in the CDR3. The germline gives CDR1 SSHAT, CDR2 FNYEAQ (reference sequence). The CDR3 DNA, read in part, is TGTGCTAGCAGCTTGGGACTAGCGGGAGAGGGGACCGGGGAG. Amino acid sequence: CASSLGLAGEGTGE. The full CDR3 is CASSLGLAGEGTGELFF.

Many counts were recorded for this clone. The CDR3 end is not reached by the read, which stops 3 residues before it; the germline J gene fills it in. This chain connects TRBV7-8 to TRBJ2-7; 9 bases match TRBD2. Per the germline V gene, CDR1 is SGHVS and CDR2 is FQNEAQ. This CDR3 has 15 amino acids. J lost 0 bases, V lost 4 bases, and 4 bases had no gene match. CDR3 bases read: TGTGCCAGCAGCTCCCGACTAGCGGCCTCCTACGAG. Translating it yields CASSSRLAASYE. The whole CDR3 protein reads CASSSRLAASYEQYF.

There are many counts of this clone. The read terminates 3 residues before the CDR3 end, so the remaining end is supplied by the germline J gene. V usage is TRBV19 and J usage is TRBJ2-3; 10 positions agree with TRBD2. V shed 5 bases, J shed 5 bases, and the junction held 7 bases outside the gene matches. The CDR3 contains 15 residues. Germline V gene sequence: CDR1 LNHDA, CDR2 SQIVND (reference sequence). The sequenced CDR3 bases are TGTGCCAGTAGTCCCCTAGCGGGAGCGGGAGATACG. This codes for CASSPLAGAGDT. The whole CDR3 reads CASSPLAGAGDTQYF.

In its sample, this clone was seen a few times. The CDR3 is cut off 3 residues early in the read; its end comes from the germline J gene. The V call is TRBV7-9, the J call TRBJ1-1; D is possibly TRBD1 (5 bases). The CDR3 length is 14 residues. Trimming shortened V by 5 bases and J by 4 bases, and 14 bases separated the two germline ends. Germline V CDR1 and CDR2: SEHNR, FQNEAQ (reference sequence). The CDR3 sequence: CASSARGVGTEAFF. The covered CDR3 bases are TGTGCCAGCAGCGCCCGGGGGGTTGGCACTGAA.

This clone was seen at least ten times. Read data end 3 residues before the CDR3 end; the end is taken from the germline J gene. The rearrangement links TRBV12-3 or TRBV12-4 to TRBJ2-6, with D unresolved. CDR3 length: 14 amino acids. Trimming pared 10 bases from V and 2 bases from J, leaving 12 bases between. The DNA read from the CDR3 is TGTGCCACCCTTTCGGTCGCTGGGGCCAACGTC. Translated, it gives CATLSVAGANV. In full, the CDR3 reads CATLSVAGANVLTF.

This clone has a count of ten or more. Read coverage stops 3 residues before the CDR3 terminus; the germline J gene supplies the remainder. V gene TRBV5-1 combines with J gene TRBJ2-1, with D hard to call. Germline CDR1 is SGHRS and CDR2 is YFSETQ. This CDR3 has 13 residues. V lost 1 base and J 4 bases, leaving 6 bases between the germline ends. The part of the CDR3 DNA that was read is TGCGCCAGCAGCTTGTACGGTTACAATGAG. Translating gives CASSLYGYNE. The entire CDR3 reads CASSLYGYNEQFF.

This clone was picked up many times. This CDR3 reads CASSPDRSRNQPQHF. The DNA read from the CDR3 is TGTGCCAGCAGCCCGGACAGATCTCGCAATCAGCCC. The V call is TRBV6-2 or TRBV6-3, the J call TRBJ1-5; D is perhaps TRBD1 (6 bases). The DNA ends 3 residues before the CDR3 does, and the rest of the CDR3 is filled in from the germline J gene. There are 15 residues in the CDR3. The germline CDR1 and CDR2 sequences are MNHEY and SVGEGT. V was cut by 6 bases and J by 2 bases, with 14 bases left in between.

This clone was seen at least ten times. The CDR3 end lies 3 residues beyond the end of the read and is filled in from the germline J gene. This chain links TRBV19 with TRBJ1-5; D remains ambiguous. With 3 bases removed from V and 1 base from J, the gap between germline ends came to 13 bases. CDR1 is LNHDA and CDR2 is SQIVND in the germline V gene (reference sequence). The CDR3 covers 16 residues. The CDR3 DNA, read in part, is TGTGCCAGTAGTATTTCCCCGACAACCAGCAATCAGCCC. Its protein product is CASSISPTTSNQP. The whole CDR3 reads CASSISPTTSNQPQHF.

This clone was found many times. The part of the CDR3 DNA that was read is TGCGCCAGCAGCTTTGGTTCGACAGGGACCGGGACTAGCGGCACAGATACG. Encoded protein: CASSFGSTGTGTSGTDT. The full CDR3 is CASSFGSTGTGTSGTDTQYF. The gene calls are TRBV5-1 and TRBJ2-3; the match to TRBD2 covers 10 bases. The read gets to within 3 residues of the CDR3 end, and the germline J gene fills in the rest. Germline-derived CDR1 and CDR2 are SGHRS and YFSETQ. J gave up 1 base and V 2 bases, and 16 bases lay outside the gene matches. The CDR3 runs 20 residues.

The sample holds many counts of this clone. The CDR3 end is not reached by the read, which stops 3 residues before it; the germline J gene fills it in. The V call is TRBV7-2, the J call TRBJ2-7, with D hard to call. The CDR3 is 12 residues long. Germline CDR1 SGHTA, CDR2 FQGNSA. V lost 4 bases, J lost 6 bases, and 10 bases lay in between. The sequenced part of the CDR3 DNA is TGTGCCAGCAGCTCCATAAGTAGCGAG. Protein: CASSSISSE. The entire CDR3 is CASSSISSEQYF.

This clone was seen at least ten times. With the read ending 3 residues before the CDR3 end, the germline J gene is used to fill in that end. The chain combines TRBV7-3 with TRBJ2-1; 14 bases are a match to TRBD2. In germline, CDR1 is SGHTA, CDR2 FQGTGA. CDR3 length: 16 residues. Germline trimming cut 2 bases from V and 9 bases from J; bases unmatched to any gene: 6. CDR3 DNA, as far as it was read: TGTGCCAGCAGCTTATCGGGGACTAGCGGGAGAAGTGAG. It encodes CASSLSGTSGRSE. In full, the CDR3 reads CASSLSGTSGRSEQFF.

The sample holds many counts of this clone. The read falls 3 residues short of the CDR3 end, and the missing part is taken from the germline J gene. The chain uses TRBV15 and TRBJ1-1; unclear D gene. CDR3 length: 13 residues. The ends were cut back, 3 bases at V and 0 bases at J, with 5 bases in the middle. The germline CDR1 and CDR2 sequences are LNHNV and YYDKDF (reference sequence). CDR3 bases read: TGTGCCACCAGCAGGTCCATGAACACTGAA. Translated: CATSRSMNTE. The full CDR3 is CATSRSMNTEAFF. Full variable domain (remainder filled in from reference TRBV15 and TRBJ1-1): DAMVIQNPRYQVTQFGKPVTLSCSQTLNHNVMYWYQQKSSQAPKLLFHYYDKDFNNEADTPDNFQSRRPNTSFCFLDIRSPGLGDTAMYLCATSRSMNTEAFFGQGTRLTVV.

The table lists this clone with many counts. The read halts 3 residues ahead of the CDR3 end, with the missing end drawn from the germline J gene. The chain combines TRBV5-4 with TRBJ1-6, with 11 bases aligning to TRBD1. The germline V gene has CDR1 SGHNT and CDR2 YYREEE (reference sequence). V dropped 0 bases and J dropped 10; count of bases not matched to a gene: 3. This CDR3 has 15 residues. The CDR3 here is CASSLGTGGLSPLHF. CDR3 DNA (partial): TGTGCCAGCAGCTTGGGGACAGGGGGCCTGTCACCC. Using reference TRBV5-4 and TRBJ1-6 for the parts outside the CDR3, the full variable domain is ETGVTQSPTHLIKTRGQQVTLRCSSQSGHNTVSWYQQALGQGPQFIFQYYREEENGRGNFPPRFSGLQFPNYSSELNVNALELDDSALYLCASSLGTGGLSPLHFGNGTRLTVT.

This clone has at least ten counts. The read is 3 residues too short to cover the CDR3 end, so that end is filled in from the germline J gene. The chain combines TRBV30 with TRBJ1-2; 7 nucleotides line up with TRBD1. Looked up from germline, CDR1 is GTSNPN and CDR2 is SVGIG (reference sequence). The CDR3 extends over 11 amino acids. The CDR3 protein is CAWSVGGGYTF. CDR3 DNA (partial): TGTGCCTGGAGTGTAGGGGGCGGC.

This clone has ten or more counts. The sequence runs out 3 residues before the end of the CDR3; the remainder is reconstructed from the germline J gene. The chain has TRBV11-2 and TRBJ2-3; D perhaps matches TRBD1 (6 bases). Trimming removed 3 bases from V and 6 bases from J, with 13 bases in between. This CDR3 has 14 residues. Germline V gene lookup returns CDR1 SGHAT and CDR2 FQNNGV. The part of the CDR3 DNA that was read is TGTGCCAGCAGCTTGATCAGGGGCGCTGATACG. Amino acids: CASSLIRGADT. In full, the CDR3 reads CASSLIRGADTQYF.

This clone came up many times. CDR3 sequence: CAFGGGHQETQYF. The covered CDR3 bases are TGTGCCTTTGGAGGGGGCCACCAAGAGACC. The rearrangement links TRBV30 to TRBJ2-5; maybe TRBD1 (7 bases). The observed sequence ends 3 residues before the CDR3 terminus, with the missing tail filled in from the germline J gene. CDR1 is GTSNPN, CDR2 SVGIG, per germline (reference sequence). The CDR3 covers 13 residues. Trimming stripped 7 bases from V and 0 bases from J, with 12 bases between. The whole variable domain, remainder taken from reference TRBV30 and TRBJ2-5, is SQTIHQWPATLVQPVGSPLSLECTVEGTSNPNLYWYRQAAGRGLQLLFYSVGIGQISSEVPQNLSASRPQDRQFILSSKKLLLSDSGFYLCAFGGGHQETQYFGPGTRLLVL.

There are many counts of this clone. With the read ending 3 residues before the CDR3 end, the germline J gene is used to fill in that end. V and J are TRBV10-1 and TRBJ2-5; 7 bases match TRBD2. The V gene's germline CDR1 is WNHNN and CDR2 SYGVQD (reference sequence). V dropped 5 bases and J dropped 0; count of bases not matched to a gene: 6. The CDR3 totals 15 residues. This chain's CDR3 is CASSSGTTNQETQYF. CDR3 DNA (partial): TGCGCCAGCAGTTCCGGGACTACAAACCAAGAGACC.

This clone has at least ten counts. The read ends 3 residues shy of where the CDR3 ends; the end is completed using the germline J gene. This chain links TRBV19 with TRBJ2-2; D perhaps matches TRBD1 (5 bases). Germline CDR1 and CDR2: LNHDA and SQIVND (reference sequence). The V gene lost 8 bases and the J gene lost 2 bases, with 18 bases spanning the gap. The CDR3 length is 16 residues. The CDR3 sequence is CASRTGVGANTGELFF. The sequenced part of the CDR3 DNA is TGTGCCAGTCGCACGGGTGTAGGGGCAAACACCGGGGAG.

This clone has ten or more counts. The CDR3 is CASSPSDRAYEQYF. The DNA read from the CDR3 is TGTGCCAGCAGCCCAAGTGACAGGGCCTACGAG. The chain is built from TRBV7-9 and TRBJ2-7; TRBD1 matches at 7 bases. The read ends 3 residues early relative to the CDR3; the germline J gene fills the gap. V was clipped by 5 bases and J by 2 bases; unmatched bases: 6. The CDR3 sequence is 14 residues long. Germline V gene data show CDR1 as SEHNR and CDR2 as FQNEAQ (reference sequence).

This clone was detected many times. The read falls 3 residues short of the CDR3 end, and the missing part is taken from the germline J gene. The chain combines TRBV2 with TRBJ2-7; 9 nucleotides align to TRBD1. V shed 6 bases and J 1 base; nucleotides not matched to a gene: 13. CDR1 and CDR2 (germline): SNHLY, FYNNEI. The CDR3 sequence is 17 residues long. Incomplete CDR3 DNA: TGTGCCAGCAGCCTACAGCGCGGAGGGACAGGGTCCTACGAG. This translates into CASSLQRGGTGSYE. The entire CDR3 protein is CASSLQRGGTGSYEQYF.

This clone was seen repeatedly, ten times or more. Read data end 3 residues before the CDR3 end; the end is taken from the germline J gene. The chain joins TRBV10-3 to TRBJ2-3; TRBD2 is a possible D gene (6 bases). The CDR3 extends over 17 amino acids. The germline V gene has CDR1 ENHRY and CDR2 SYGVKD. With 7 bases removed from V and 1 base from J, the gap between germline ends came to 21 bases. The CDR3 reads CAITRDLVGEGTDTQYF. The covered CDR3 bases are TGTGCCATCACTAGAGACCTCGTAGGGGAGGGCACAGATACG.

This clone was recorded many times. The read terminates 3 residues ahead of where the CDR3 ends, so the germline J gene completes it. The V gene is TRBV18, the J gene TRBJ2-5; 8 bases are a match to TRBD1. This CDR3 is built from 14 residues. Per the germline V gene, CDR1 is KGHSH and CDR2 is LQKENI. V was pared by 2 bases and J by 4 bases, with 3 bases of the junction left unmatched. CDR3 DNA, as far as it was read: TGTGCCAGCTCACCAACAGGGGGAAGAGAGACC. Its translation is CASSPTGGRET. The whole CDR3 region reads CASSPTGGRETQYF.

This clone came up many times. CDR3 bases read: TGTGCCAGCAGCCAAGATCGATGGGGGGAAGACACTGAA. It yields the protein CASSQDRWGEDTE. The entire CDR3 sequence reads CASSQDRWGEDTEAFF. V and J are TRBV3-1 (or the pseudogene TRBV3-2) and TRBJ1-1; maybe TRBD1 (5 bases). From the germline J gene comes the end of the CDR3, since the read stops 3 residues before it. The CDR3 loop spans 16 amino acids. Germline CDR1 is LGHDT and CDR2 is YNNKEL (reference sequence). V lost 0 bases to trimming and J lost 3 bases, with 14 bases between them.

The sample holds a few counts of this clone. Read sequence stops 3 residues before the CDR3 end, and the germline J gene provides the missing end. V and J are TRBV7-8 and TRBJ2-2; TRBD2 matches 10 bases. CDR3 length equals 18 residues. Germline lookup yields CDR1 SGHVS and CDR2 FQNEAQ. Trimming at V came to 1 base and at J to 1 base, leaving 6 bases not matched to a gene. CDR3 bases read: TGTGCCAGCAGCTTAGGAAGGACTAGCGGAAAGAACACCGGGGAG. Its translation: CASSLGRTSGKNTGE. The whole CDR3 protein is CASSLGRTSGKNTGELFF. Full variable domain (missing parts from reference TRBV7-8 and TRBJ2-2): GAGVSQSPRYKVAKRGQDVALRCDPISGHVSLFWYQQALGQGPEFLTYFQNEAQLDKSGLPSDRFFAERPEGSVSTLKIQRTQQEDSAVYLCASSLGRTSGKNTGELFFGEGSRLTVL.

Only a few counts were recorded for this clone. The sequence runs out 3 residues before the end of the CDR3; the remainder is reconstructed from the germline J gene. Within the sample, other DNA sequences also encode this same CDR3. The rearrangement uses TRBV19 and TRBJ1-1, with 8 nucleotides matching TRBD1. Trimming took 6 bases from V and 7 from J; bases not matched to a gene: 10. CDR1 and CDR2 from the germline V gene are LNHDA and SQIVND (reference sequence). The CDR3 contains 14 residues. The DNA read from the CDR3 is TGTGCCAGTAGAGGACAGGGTTCGGAGTATGAA. Translating it yields CASRGQGSEYE. The CDR3 reads in full as CASRGQGSEYEAFF. Complete variable domain (other parts from reference TRBV19 and TRBJ1-1): DGGITQSPKYLFRKEGQNVTLSCEQNLNHDAMYWYRQDPGQGLRLIYYSQIVNDFQKGDIAEGYSVSREKKESFPLTVTSAQKNPTAFYLCASRGQGSEYEAFFGQGTRLTVV.

There are a few counts of this clone. The read comes to an end 3 residues before the CDR3 does, leaving the germline J gene to fill in the end. The V call is TRBV10-2, the J call TRBJ2-4; maybe TRBD1 (5 bases). V shed 4 bases and J shed 0 bases, with 13 bases lying between them. This CDR3 is built from 16 residues. Germline CDR1 reads WSHSY; CDR2 reads SAAADI. CDR3 sequence: CASSVPGRLAKNIQYF. The DNA read from the CDR3 is TGCGCCAGCAGTGTGCCAGGGCGCCTAGCCAAAAACATT.

This clone was seen at least ten times. Distinct nucleotide sequences in the sample also encode this CDR3. The chain's CDR3 is CASSIRQGGTGELFF. The sequenced part of the CDR3 DNA is TGTGCCAGTAGTATTCGACAGGGAGGCACCGGGGAG. The chain couples TRBV19 to TRBJ2-2, with D possibly being TRBD1 (7 bases). Sequencing ends 3 residues short of the CDR3 end; the germline J gene provides the rest. CDR1 LNHDA and CDR2 SQIVND come from the germline V gene (reference sequence). The CDR3 consists of 15 residues. V shed 3 bases and J shed 4 bases, with 12 bases lying between them.

This clone was observed at least ten times. The read ends 3 residues before the CDR3 terminus; that terminus is restored from the germline J gene. The chain couples TRBV6-2 or TRBV6-3 to TRBJ2-7, with TRBD1 as a possible D gene (6 bases). Trimming took 7 bases from V and 2 from J, leaving 21 bases between them. In germline, CDR1 is MNHEY, CDR2 SVGEGT. The CDR3 is 16 residues long. The CDR3: CASIEFTGTSTYEQYF. Partial CDR3 DNA: TGTGCCAGCATCGAATTCACCGGGACAAGCACCTACGAG.

This clone has a count of ten or more. CDR3 residues: CASSQGDSLQETQYF. The CDR3 DNA, read in part, is TGTGCCAGCTCACAGGGGGACAGCCTCCAAGAGACC. The chain has TRBV18 and TRBJ2-5; 7 bases match TRBD1. With the read ending 3 residues before the CDR3 end, the germline J gene is used to fill in that end. Germline-derived CDR1 and CDR2 are KGHSH and LQKENI. Unmatched junction bases numbered 6, after V lost 4 bases and J lost 1 base. There are 15 residues in the CDR3.

Turning to this clone: With the read ending 3 residues before the CDR3 end, the germline J gene is used to fill in that end. The chain combines TRBV20-1 with TRBJ1-4, with D possibly being TRBD1 (6 bases). The CDR3 covers 15 residues. Germline loops: CDR1 DFQATT, CDR2 SNEGSKA (reference sequence). The CDR3: CSARAPLGTGRELFF. Partial CDR3 DNA: TGCAGTGCTAGAGCTCCGCTGGGCACAGGGCGGGAA.

Many counts were recorded for this clone. The CDR3 end falls 3 residues outside the read, so it is completed with the germline J gene. V usage is TRBV18 and J usage is TRBJ2-2, with 11 bases identical to TRBD2. Unmatched junction bases numbered 11, after V lost 3 bases and J lost 5 bases. This CDR3 has 18 amino acids. Germline values: CDR1 KGHSH, CDR2 LQKENI. CDR3 DNA, as far as it was read: TGTGCCAGCTCACCGGTGATACTAGCGGGAGAAACGACCGGGGAG. This encodes CASSPVILAGETTGE. The entire CDR3 reads CASSPVILAGETTGELFF. The variable domain in full, with the rest retrieved from reference TRBV18 and TRBJ2-2, is NAGVMQNPRHLVRRRGQEARLRCSPMKGHSHVYWYRQLPEEGLKFMVYLQKENIIDESGMPKERFSAEFPKEGPSILRIQQVVRGDSAAYFCASSPVILAGETTGELFFGEGSRLTVL.